The sequence of this T cell receptor (beta chain) was determined in a study of shared clonotypes between healthy human individuals. As originally analysed: ImmunoSEQ output lacked quality scores and full-length reads, limiting matched filtering. Method: immunoSEQ multiplex PCR; TCRdb's copy keeps in-frame clones and lacks some. V and J calls plus clone size are reproduced from that table; the DNA served to infer D and trimming. The repertoire holds some 2,100,000 clones, with 93% as singletons. CD45RO-negative cells were positively selected for CCR7, leaving out terminally differentiated effector memory CD45RA+ cells. General study findings and limits: The sole specimen, blood, was sampled, and tissue repertoires likely differ.

Germline CDR1 reads SGHRS; CDR2 reads YFSETQ. This CDR3 is built from 15 residues. Unmatched junction bases numbered 12, after V lost 7 bases and J lost 8 bases. A remark on this clone: What it recognizes is unknown.

The receptor's source is a man between 18 and 29 years old in good health. Some clones in this sample may be carry-over from other donors' samples. The sample was naive CD8+ T cells from PBMCs. The V call is TRBV5-1, the J call TRBJ2-1, with 10 nucleotides matching TRBD1. CDR3 DNA: TGCGCCAGCTCGGAGGGGACAGGGGTTAACGATGAGCAGTTCTTC. The encoded protein is CASSEGTGVNDEQFF.